The 13 T cell receptor beta chains listed next were all sequenced from one sample in a study of OX40 agonist ivuxolimab in advanced cancers. The method was immunoSEQ multiplex PCR; TCRdb's version includes in-frame clones alone and lacks a portion of them. The sample yields over 40,000 clones, more than 70% seen once. The material was CD4+ or CD8+ T cells sorted from blood, obtained in a trial of the OX40 agonist ivuxolimab. The receptors were gathered from an adult with an advanced solid tumor such as melanoma, head and neck, liver or kidney cancer.

This clone was seen only once. The chain carries TRBV29-1 and TRBJ2-1; 8 positions match TRBD2. The CDR3 has 13 residues. CDR1 is SQVTM, CDR2 ANQGSEA, per germline. V lost 6 bases, J lost 7 bases, and 8 bases stayed unmatched. The CDR3 region has the DNA TGCAGCGTCCGGGTAGCGGGACCGAATGAGCAGTTCTTC. It codes for CSVRVAGPNEQFF.

The V and J genes are TRBV27 and TRBJ2-1; D is unclear. V shed 10 bases and J shed 4 bases, with 17 bases lying between them. This CDR3 has 14 residues. Germline CDR1 and CDR2: MNHEY and SMNVEV (reference sequence). CDR3 sequence (DNA): TGTGCCACCTTAACCCCGGGTCGGTACAATGAGCAGTTCTTC. Protein product: CATLTPGRYNEQFF.

This clone has only one observation. The chain combines TRBV5-1 with TRBJ2-1; D possibly corresponds to TRBD2 (5 bases). Per germline, CDR1 SGHRS and CDR2 YFSETQ. Trimming shortened V by 7 bases and J by 5 bases, and 13 bases separated the two germline ends. The CDR3 runs to 13 residues. CDR3 amino acids: CASGRTANNEQFF. DNA of the CDR3: TGCGCCAGCGGACGGACTGCTAACAATGAGCAGTTCTTC.

The chain combines TRBV2 with TRBJ1-4, with D hard to call. The V gene's germline CDR1 is SNHLY and CDR2 FYNNEI. The V and J ends lost 6 bases and 7 bases respectively, with 6 bases between them. The CDR3 length is 11 residues. The DNA of the CDR3 is TGTGCCAGCAGGGCAGGTGAAAAACTGTTTTTT. It encodes CASRAGEKLFF.

This clone was observed a handful of times. The rearrangement joins TRBV5-6 to TRBJ1-5; D is ambiguous. This CDR3 contains 13 residues. Germline loops: CDR1 SGHDT, CDR2 YYEEEE. Trimming left V 3 bases short and J 1 base short, with 5 bases between. CDR3 nucleotide sequence: TGTGCCAGCAGCTATGGAAGCAATCAGCCCCAGCATTTT. It specifies CASSYGSNQPQHF.

The chain couples TRBV28 to TRBJ1-6, with D uncertain. Germline CDR1 is MDHEN and CDR2 is SYDVKM. The CDR3 has 15 amino acids. V was trimmed by 5 bases and J by 0 bases, leaving 8 bases between them. The CDR3: CASSPFNSYNSPLHF. CDR3 coding DNA: TGTGCCAGCAGTCCCTTTAACTCCTATAATTCACCCCTCCACTTT.

This rearrangement joins TRBV6-1 to TRBJ2-7; D is possibly TRBD1 (6 bases). V dropped 6 bases and J dropped 1 base, with 13 bases sitting between them. Germline V gene lookup returns CDR1 MNHNS and CDR2 SASEGT. The CDR3 loop spans 14 amino acids. The CDR3 nucleotides are TGTGCCAGCAGGTTACAGGGTGGGTCCTACGAGCAGTACTTC. Its protein product is CASRLQGGSYEQYF.

The rearrangement uses TRBV14 and TRBJ1-1; D is undetermined. V lost 4 bases to trimming and J lost 10 bases, with 25 bases between them. Germline V gene data show CDR1 as SGHDN and CDR2 as FVKESK. This CDR3 comprises 16 residues. The CDR3 DNA follows: TGTGCCAGCAGCCCCTTGGGGTCAAAGGGAATCGGCGCAGCTTTCTTT. Translation: CASSPLGSKGIGAAFF.

Only one count was recorded for this clone. This sequence joins TRBV18 and TRBJ2-7; the D gene is possibly TRBD1 (6 bases). Germline V gene lookup returns CDR1 KGHSH and CDR2 LQKENI. The CDR3 loop spans 16 amino acids. The V end lost 0 bases, the J end lost 0 bases, and 12 bases lay between the germline ends. Written as DNA, the CDR3 is TGTGCCAGCTCACCACCCGGACAGCGAAGCTCCTACGAGCAGTACTTC. It encodes CASSPPGQRSSYEQYF.

This chain uses TRBV5-4 with TRBJ1-2; D not resolved. The length of the CDR3 is 12 residues. The ends were cut back, 0 bases at V and 7 bases at J, with 7 bases in the middle. The V gene's germline CDR1 is SGHNT and CDR2 YYREEE (reference sequence). The CDR3 reads CASSLERGGYTF. CDR3 nucleotide sequence: TGTGCCAGCAGCTTGGAACGGGGTGGCTACACCTTC.

The V and J genes are TRBV4-3 and TRBJ1-1; tentatively, D is TRBD1 (5 bases). The CDR3 has 16 residues. The V end lost 0 bases, the J end lost 1 base, and 12 bases lay between the germline ends. The germline gives CDR1 LGHNA, CDR2 YSLEER. The CDR3 coding sequence is TGCGCCAGCAGCCAAGATGGGGCGGGCAGGAACACTGAAGCTTTCTTT. Its protein is CASSQDGAGRNTEAFF.

This chain links TRBV7-3 with TRBJ2-1, with no clear D. The CDR3 loop spans 16 amino acids. Trimming stripped 0 bases from V and 0 bases from J, with 9 bases between. The V gene's germline CDR1 is SGHTA and CDR2 FQGTGA. The CDR3 spells CASSLTAASSYNEQFF. CDR3 nucleotide sequence: TGTGCCAGCAGCTTAACAGCTGCGAGCTCCTACAATGAGCAGTTCTTC.

The chain recombines TRBV7-9 with TRBJ1-1; D remains unclear. Germline-derived CDR1 and CDR2 are SEHNR and FQNEAQ (reference sequence). V lost 6 bases and J lost 1, with 18 bases in between. The CDR3 has 16 residues. CDR3 residues: CASRAYNARQNTEAFF. In nucleotides, the CDR3 is TGTGCCAGCAGGGCATACAACGCCCGCCAGAACACTGAAGCTTTCTTT.